One and the same sample provided the 10 T cell receptor beta chains below, sequenced in a study of OX40 agonist ivuxolimab in advanced cancers. To prepare the library, the immunoSEQ multiplex PCR assay was applied. Held by TCRdb, this immuneACCESS table contains in-frame sequences only and omits some clones. Under half of the omission traces to an unresolved V gene where checked; the cause of the rest is unknown. The sample table records about 80,000 clones; roughly nine tenths of these occur just once. Jointly, the top ten make up less than 0.75% of the sample. Sequenced material: CD4+ or CD8+ T cells sorted from blood, taken in a trial of the OX40 agonist ivuxolimab. Source of these receptors: an adult with an advanced solid tumor such as melanoma, head and neck, liver or kidney cancer.

The chain recombines TRBV10-3 with TRBJ1-4; no clear D gene. The ends were cut back, 3 bases at V and 5 bases at J, with 10 bases in the middle. Germline-derived CDR1 and CDR2 are ENHRY and SYGVKD. CDR3 size: 14 residues. CDR3 nucleotide sequence: TGTGCCATCAGTGAAATGGGAGGGAATGAAAAACTGTTTTTT. As protein: CAISEMGGNEKLFF.

V gene TRBV18 combines with J gene TRBJ2-5; D is possibly TRBD1 (5 bases). The end of the DNA fits TRBJ2-7 better, so the J call may be wrong. CDR1 and CDR2 (germline): KGHSH, LQKENI. This CDR3 has 15 residues. The CDR3 sequence: CASSPRWGDINEQYF. The CDR3 DNA reads as TGTGCCAGCTCACCGAGATGGGGCGACATAAACGAGCAGTACTTC.

Points on this clone: Additional DNA sequences in this sample encode the identical CDR3. The chain employs TRBV18 and TRBJ1-2, with D possibly TRBD1 on 6 matching bases. The CDR3 consists of 15 residues. V lost 0 bases and J lost 1, with 9 bases in between. CDR1 and CDR2 (germline): KGHSH, LQKENI. Written as DNA, the CDR3 is TGTGCCAGCTCACCACCGGGGGGGCGTAACTATGGCTACACCTTC. Amino acid sequence: CASSPPGGRNYGYTF.

The chain is built from TRBV9 and TRBJ2-1; D may match TRBD1 or TRBD2 (5 bases each). This CDR3 comprises 14 residues. The V gene's germline CDR1 is SGDLS and CDR2 YYNGEE. The germline V and J ends were trimmed by 3 bases and 2 bases, with 9 bases remaining between them. This CDR3 reads CASSAGDPYNEQFF. The DNA of the CDR3 is TGTGCCAGCAGCGCCGGGGACCCCTACAATGAGCAGTTCTTC.

The CDR3 here is CASSPIAVYSYEQYF. The CDR3 nucleotides read TGTGCCAGCTCTCCAATAGCAGTTTACTCCTACGAGCAGTACTTC. The chain uses TRBV18 and TRBJ2-7; D not resolved. The CDR3 runs 15 residues. The germline gives CDR1 KGHSH, CDR2 LQKENI. V gave up 6 bases and J gave up 0 bases, with 15 bases separating them.

V and J are TRBV10-3 and TRBJ1-1; 8 nucleotides align to TRBD1. Germline CDR1 and CDR2: ENHRY and SYGVKD. The CDR3 is 13 amino acids. Losses at the gene ends were 7 bases for V and 6 bases for J; bases not matched to a gene: 7. The CDR3 is CAITDDRGSEAFF. The CDR3 DNA is TGTGCCATCACCGATGACAGGGGCTCTGAAGCTTTCTTT.

This clone has only one observation. The chain employs TRBV4-2 and TRBJ2-2; TRBD2 might be the D (5 bases). This CDR3 contains 16 residues. The V end was cut by 1 base, the J end by 3 bases, with 12 bases between. The V gene's germline CDR1 is LGHNA and CDR2 YNFKEQ. This chain's CDR3 is CASSQGEGYDTGELFF. The DNA of the CDR3 is TGTGCCAGCAGCCAAGGAGAGGGATACGACACCGGGGAGCTGTTTTTT.

Only a few counts were recorded for this clone. This chain uses TRBV4-1 with TRBJ2-2; 10 bases map to TRBD2. V lost 3 bases, J lost 4 bases, and 8 bases stayed unmatched. The CDR3 loop spans 17 amino acids. Germline loops: CDR1 MGHRA, CDR2 YSYEKL. CDR3 sequence: CASSHPSGRVGTGELFF. The CDR3 nucleotides read TGCGCCAGCAGCCACCCTAGCGGGAGAGTAGGCACCGGGGAGCTGTTTTTT.

The V and J genes are TRBV4-3 and TRBJ2-1; D is possibly TRBD2 (5 bases). Germline assignment: CDR1 LGHNA and CDR2 YSLEER. The V end was cut by 1 base, the J end by 4 bases, with 11 bases between. This CDR3 region has 15 residues. The CDR3 sequence is CASSQARSGYNEQFF. CDR3 nucleotide sequence: TGCGCCAGCAGCCAAGCGCGAAGCGGTTACAATGAGCAGTTCTTC.

The chain couples TRBV11-3 to TRBJ2-3; TRBD2 matches 7 bases. The CDR3 extends over 12 amino acids. With V trimmed by 5 bases and J by 5 bases, 1 base remained unmatched. From germline, CDR1 is SGHNT and CDR2 YENEEA. The CDR3 here is CASSERGDTQYF. The CDR3 DNA reads TGTGCCAGCAGCGAGCGGGGAGATACGCAGTATTTT.